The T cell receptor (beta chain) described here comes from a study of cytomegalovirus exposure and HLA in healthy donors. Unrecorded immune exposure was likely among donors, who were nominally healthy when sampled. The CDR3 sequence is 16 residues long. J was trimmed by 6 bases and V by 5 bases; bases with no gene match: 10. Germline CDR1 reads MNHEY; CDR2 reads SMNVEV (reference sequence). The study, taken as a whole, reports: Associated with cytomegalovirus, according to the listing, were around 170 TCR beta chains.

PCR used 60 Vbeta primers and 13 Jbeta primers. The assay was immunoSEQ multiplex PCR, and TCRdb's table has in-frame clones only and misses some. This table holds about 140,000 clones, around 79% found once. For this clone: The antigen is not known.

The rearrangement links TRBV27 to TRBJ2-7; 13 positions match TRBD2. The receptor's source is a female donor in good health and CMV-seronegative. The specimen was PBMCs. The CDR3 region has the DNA TGTGCCAGCAGTCCAACTAGCGGGGGGGCAACCGTCGAGCAGTACTTC. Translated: CASSPTSGGATVEQYF.